This T cell receptor (beta chain) originates from a study of T cell repertoires in cytomegalovirus infection. Study at large: TCR beta signatures that were public indicated CMV infection and matching HLA type. Notes on the study in general: Individuals carrying CMV plus the relevant HLA were identified by cumulative frequency of public TCR beta families. The response measured ex vivo was dominated by TCR beta clonotypes (HLA-C-restricted and CMV-specific).

Trimming removed 4 bases at V and 5 bases at J, with 24 bases between. The CDR3 contains 17 residues. Per the germline V gene, CDR1 is MGHRA and CDR2 is YSYEKL. TCRdb processed the reads anew with MiXCR; each CDR3 protein has one entry. The sample consists of about 46,000 distinct CDR3 sequences, roughly 20% of them appearing once. This clonotype was counted ten times or more. The antigen is unknown. The J gene is TRBJ2-7, the V gene TRBV4-1, with D maybe TRBD1 (6 bases). Sequenced material: PBMCs, sequenced either directly or after in vitro stimulation (not recorded which). The receptor's source is a human donor in good health (CMV status not recorded). Some clones in this sample may be carry-over from other donors' samples. For the CDR3, the DNA is TGCGCCAGCAGCCCAGGAGCCCCTGGGACATTTAACGACGAGCAGTACTTC. Protein sequence: CASSPGAPGTFNDEQYF.